Listed below are T cell receptor beta chains from one sample, sequenced in a study of T cell changes during pregnancy in multiple sclerosis. Assay: immunoSEQ multiplex PCR; the TCRdb copy retains only in-frame clones and omits some. The data show 50,000 to 60,000 clones, more than 80% seen once. The specimen comprised CD4+ T cells from peripheral blood mononuclear cells, sampled in the first trimester of pregnancy. The receptors shown here come from a female donor with multiple sclerosis, enrolled in a pregnancy study. Each CDR3 is given without its conserved first and last residue. Fields, in order: V gene, J gene, clone size, CDR3 protein. Clone size is shown for a subset of rows, as once, few, many or a class of expanded clone.

v_gene: TRBV19; j_gene: TRBJ1-3; abundance: .; CDR3aa: ASTQGNGNTIY
v_gene: TRBV6-1; j_gene: TRBJ2-1; abundance: .; CDR3aa: ASSAMTTSYNEQF
v_gene: TRBV5-6; j_gene: TRBJ1-4; abundance: .; CDR3aa: ASSHATNEKLF
v_gene: TRBV7-2; j_gene: TRBJ1-5; abundance: .; CDR3aa: ASSRDRQPQH
v_gene: TRBV14; j_gene: TRBJ2-1; abundance: .; CDR3aa: ASRRTDMSYNEQF
v_gene: TRBV5-1; j_gene: TRBJ1-1; abundance: .; CDR3aa: ASSVRQGRHTEAF
v_gene: TRBV10-2; j_gene: TRBJ2-5; abundance: once; CDR3aa: ASRIQDQETQY
v_gene: TRBV5-6; j_gene: TRBJ2-2; abundance: .; CDR3aa: ASSLGQVITGELF
v_gene: TRBV27; j_gene: TRBJ2-1; abundance: .; CDR3aa: ASRISGGNEQF
v_gene: TRBV28; j_gene: TRBJ2-1; abundance: once; CDR3aa: ASSLQGYGEQF
v_gene: TRBV5-6; j_gene: TRBJ2-1; abundance: .; CDR3aa: ASSPRPNEQF
v_gene: TRBV28; j_gene: TRBJ2-7; abundance: .; CDR3aa: ASSPRGLAVNYEQY
v_gene: TRBV7-9; j_gene: TRBJ2-1; abundance: few; CDR3aa: ASSFGTSDNEQF
v_gene: TRBV10-3; j_gene: TRBJ1-5; abundance: .; CDR3aa: AISRDRGSVGSQH
v_gene: TRBV18; j_gene: TRBJ2-7; abundance: once; CDR3aa: ASSVDRGSYEQY
v_gene: TRBV28; j_gene: TRBJ1-2; abundance: .; CDR3aa: ASRLDSRGYGYT
v_gene: TRBV19; j_gene: TRBJ2-7; abundance: once; CDR3aa: ASSMSSGSYEQY
v_gene: TRBV5-6; j_gene: TRBJ2-6; abundance: .; CDR3aa: ASSLNWGVGANVLT
v_gene: TRBV7-9; j_gene: TRBJ1-6; abundance: .; CDR3aa: ASSHLTGGNSPLH
v_gene: TRBV7-3; j_gene: TRBJ1-5; abundance: few; CDR3aa: ASSLQGKQPQH
v_gene: TRBV19; j_gene: TRBJ1-4; abundance: .; CDR3aa: ASTPGQGRFREKLF
v_gene: TRBV30; j_gene: TRBJ1-4; abundance: .; CDR3aa: AWSEGGEKLF
v_gene: TRBV9; j_gene: TRBJ2-1; abundance: .; CDR3aa: ASSVRREGSYNEQF
v_gene: TRBV25-1; j_gene: TRBJ2-1; abundance: .; CDR3aa: ASSGQPGTSEYNEQF
v_gene: TRBV6-5; j_gene: TRBJ1-2; abundance: .; CDR3aa: ASSYSAGNYGYT
v_gene: TRBV18; j_gene: TRBJ1-1; abundance: .; CDR3aa: ASSPGQLNTEAF
v_gene: TRBV5-6; j_gene: TRBJ2-1; abundance: .; CDR3aa: ASSRTLAGVDNEQF
v_gene: TRBV29-1; j_gene: TRBJ2-7; abundance: .; CDR3aa: SVARTQSYEQY
v_gene: TRBV27; j_gene: TRBJ2-1; abundance: once; CDR3aa: ASSLRGSSYNEQF
v_gene: TRBV6-5; j_gene: TRBJ1-2; abundance: few; CDR3aa: ASVHGDYGYT
v_gene: TRBV7-9; j_gene: TRBJ1-5; abundance: .; CDR3aa: ASSFWAGNSNQPQH
v_gene: TRBV6-1; j_gene: TRBJ1-2; abundance: .; CDR3aa: ASSEGAVAYGYT
v_gene: TRBV10-3; j_gene: TRBJ2-1; abundance: .; CDR3aa: AISDGQGPEF
v_gene: TRBV27; j_gene: TRBJ2-5; abundance: .; CDR3aa: ASSFSPRAQETQY
v_gene: TRBV19; j_gene: TRBJ2-7; abundance: .; CDR3aa: ASSPGFSGNSYEQY
v_gene: TRBV6-1; j_gene: TRBJ1-5; abundance: .; CDR3aa: ASSSGTGRNQPQH
v_gene: TRBV9; j_gene: TRBJ2-3; abundance: once; CDR3aa: ASSVVSTSGRTDTQY
v_gene: TRBV12-5; j_gene: TRBJ2-7; abundance: .; CDR3aa: ASGLRSGGADEQY
v_gene: TRBV6-6; j_gene: TRBJ2-2; abundance: once; CDR3aa: ASSLPSGTGELF
v_gene: TRBV27; j_gene: TRBJ2-3; abundance: .; CDR3aa: ARTTPTSGDPNGADTQY
v_gene: TRBV9; j_gene: TRBJ2-2; abundance: .; CDR3aa: ASSPRGRGDTGELF
v_gene: TRBV6-6; j_gene: TRBJ2-7; abundance: .; CDR3aa: ASTQRDRGHEQY
v_gene: TRBV28; j_gene: TRBJ2-3; abundance: .; CDR3aa: ASSSSGSTDTQY
v_gene: TRBV30; j_gene: TRBJ1-1; abundance: .; CDR3aa: ACSPYTEAF
v_gene: TRBV5-8; j_gene: TRBJ2-3; abundance: .; CDR3aa: ASSLGGRSVRTDTQY
v_gene: TRBV5-1; j_gene: TRBJ2-1; abundance: .; CDR3aa: ARMKHSYNEQF
v_gene: TRBV18; j_gene: TRBJ1-4; abundance: .; CDR3aa: ASSRGTGPEKLF
v_gene: TRBV28; j_gene: TRBJ2-1; abundance: .; CDR3aa: ASSWDQGAGGPYEQF
v_gene: TRBV9; j_gene: TRBJ2-1; abundance: .; CDR3aa: ASSRSGAGGVNEQF
v_gene: TRBV2; j_gene: TRBJ2-4; abundance: .; CDR3aa: ASKGAPKNIQY